The 3 T cell receptor beta chains in this list originate from one sample, sequenced in a study of regulatory T cells in long-lasting Graves disease. Time point noted: persistent/refractory GD, antithyroid drugs over 5 years with positive TRAb. PBMC RNA served as the TCR library source. Building of the TCR beta libraries involved iRepertoire HTBI primers and Arm-PCR of CDR3 regions. In TCRdb, the multiplex PCR reads were re-called with MiXCR into one record per CDR3 protein. The sample consists of about 400,000 distinct CDR3 sequences, 20% to 25% of them appearing once. The sample was peripheral blood mononuclear cells (PBMCs), taken when the disease was refractory, from a patient treated with antithyroid drugs. These receptors were collected from a female donor with Graves disease.

The chain recombines TRBV15 with TRBJ2-2; unclear D gene. CDR3 length: 11 amino acids. V lost 1 base and J 6 bases, leaving 0 bases between the germline ends. The germline V gene has CDR1 LNHNV and CDR2 YYDKDF (reference sequence). The CDR3 region has the DNA TGTGCCACCAGCAGAGCCGGGGAGCTGTTTTTT. Translating gives CATSRAGELFF.

Turning to this clonotype: Being one base from a much bigger clone, this may be a read error. The V and J genes are TRBV7-9 and TRBJ2-5, with D unclear. Germline-derived CDR1 and CDR2 are SEHNR and FQNEAQ (reference sequence). CDR3 size: 13 residues. CDR3 DNA sequence: TGTGCCAGCAGCCCTAGTGCGTCGGTGACCCGGTACTTC. This gives the protein CASSPSASVTRYF.

This clonotype came up a few times. The V gene is TRBV19, the J gene TRBJ2-7; 8 bases are a match to TRBD2. Trimming removed 6 bases from V and 0 bases from J; junction bases left unmatched: 7. The length of the CDR3 is 15 residues. Germline V gene sequence: CDR1 LNHDA, CDR2 SQIVND (reference sequence). CDR3 loop: CASRLTSGPSYEQYF. DNA of the CDR3: TGTGCCAGTAGACTCACTAGCGGACCCTCCTACGAGCAGTACTTC.